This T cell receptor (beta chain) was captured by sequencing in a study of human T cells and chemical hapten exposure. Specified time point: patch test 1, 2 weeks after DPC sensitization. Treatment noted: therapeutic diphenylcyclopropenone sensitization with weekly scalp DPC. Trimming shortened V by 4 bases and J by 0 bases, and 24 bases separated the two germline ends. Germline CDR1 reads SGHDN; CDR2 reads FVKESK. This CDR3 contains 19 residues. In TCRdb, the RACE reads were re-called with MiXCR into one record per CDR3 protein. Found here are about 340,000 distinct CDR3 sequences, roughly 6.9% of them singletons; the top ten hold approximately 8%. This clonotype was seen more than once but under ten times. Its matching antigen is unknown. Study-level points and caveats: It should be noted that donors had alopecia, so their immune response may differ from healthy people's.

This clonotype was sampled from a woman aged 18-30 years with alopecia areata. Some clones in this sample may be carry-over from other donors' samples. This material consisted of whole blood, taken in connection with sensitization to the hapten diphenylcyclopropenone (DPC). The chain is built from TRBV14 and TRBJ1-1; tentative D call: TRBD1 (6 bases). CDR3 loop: CASSLDKAGTTPLNTEAFF. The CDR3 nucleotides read TGTGCCAGCAGCCTAGATAAGGCCGGGACAACACCATTGAACACTGAAGCTTTCTTT.